This TCR beta chain was recovered during a study of blood T cell repertoires in COVID-19. Overall study: The United States, Italy and Spain supplied acute and convalescent COVID-19 samples. PBMCs, B-cell-depleted T cells, or T cells provided the cDNA or gDNA that made up the material.

The authors' processing: Amplification from reference gene primers served as the basis for estimated nucleated cell counts. Assay used: immunoSEQ multiplex PCR; TCRdb lists only in-frame clones, some missing. V, J and clone size are those of that table, while D and trimming were read from the DNA. Of some 240,000 clones listed, around 83% were seen once; the top ten hold less than 8.5%. The CDR3 sequence is 14 residues long. The germline V and J ends were trimmed by 1 base and 2 bases, with 9 bases remaining between them. Germline assignment: CDR1 SQVTM and CDR2 ANQGSEA. In the 2 weeks before study entry, exposed participants met a COVID-19 case, which was PCR-confirmed or clinician-diagnosed.

Sequencing input: PBMCs or T cells enriched from blood (not recorded which). The chain joins TRBV29-1 to TRBJ2-1; weak D call: TRBD1 (5 bases). The TCR comes from a woman aged 45 to 65 who had been exposed to COVID-19. The CDR3 region has the DNA TGCAGCGTTGAAGGCGGCAGGGCCTACAATGAGCAGTTCTTC. Amino acids: CSVEGGRAYNEQFF.